These 6 T cell receptor beta chains were all obtained from the same sample, sequenced in a study of human T cells and chemical hapten exposure. Via MiXCR, TCRdb re-called the RACE reads, giving one row per CDR3 protein. The table records about 120,000 distinct CDR3 sequences, about 11% of them present only once. Stated time point: patch test 3, about 24 weeks after DPC sensitization. The treatment denotes: therapeutic diphenylcyclopropenone sensitization with weekly scalp DPC. The sample consisted of whole blood, taken in connection with sensitization to the hapten diphenylcyclopropenone (DPC). The receptors here all came from a woman aged 50 to 65 with alopecia areata. Some clones in this sample may be carry-over from other donors' samples.

This clonotype was detected only a few times. The chain has TRBV2 and TRBJ2-7; 12 nucleotides agree with TRBD2. The CDR3 spans 15 residues. Germline assignment: CDR1 SNHLY and CDR2 FYNNEI. The J segment lost 7 bases and the V segment lost 7 bases, leaving 11 bases of the junction unmatched. The CDR3 loop reads CASKRGLAGGGEQYF. In DNA form, the CDR3 reads TGTGCCAGCAAACGGGGACTAGCGGGTGGTGGGGAGCAGTACTTC.

This clonotype was detected ten times or more. V gene TRBV20-1 combines with J gene TRBJ2-5, with no clear D. The CDR3 contains 15 residues. CDR1 is DFQATT, CDR2 SNEGSKA, per germline (reference sequence). Trimming pared 3 bases from V and 2 bases from J, leaving 16 bases between. The CDR3 bases are TGCAGTGCTAGGGATTACCGGGCTACACAAGAGACCCAGTACTTC. Its translation is CSARDYRATQETQYF.

The CDR3 spells CASSLGPLAGFSGANVLTF. Written as DNA, the CDR3 is TGTGCCAGCAGCTTAGGCCCGCTAGCGGGCTTCTCTGGGGCCAACGTCCTGACTTTC. The chain carries TRBV13 and TRBJ2-6, with TRBD2 matching 8 bases. The J segment lost 0 bases and the V segment lost 0 bases, leaving 7 bases of the junction unmatched. Germline V gene data show CDR1 as PRHDT and CDR2 as FYEKMQ (reference sequence). The CDR3 is 19 amino acids. The variable domain in full, with the rest retrieved from reference TRBV13 and TRBJ2-6, is AAGVIQSPRHLIKEKRETATLKCYPIPRHDTVYWYQQGPGQDPQFLISFYEKMQSDKGSIPDRFSAQQFSDYHSELNMSSLELGDSALYFCASSLGPLAGFSGANVLTFGAGSRLTVL.

This clonotype occurred many times. The CDR3 DNA sequence: TGTGCTAGTGGTTTAACAGGGGGCATCACTGAAGCTTTCTTT. Translation: CASGLTGGITEAFF. J is TRBJ1-1 and V is TRBV12-5, with 9 bases fitting TRBD1. With V trimmed by 3 bases and J by 4 bases, 3 bases remained unmatched. The CDR3 sequence is 14 residues long. The germline CDR1 and CDR2 sequences are LGHNT and FRNRAP.

This clonotype was observed a few times. The chain links TRBV20-1 to TRBJ1-4; D uncertain. Looked up from germline, CDR1 is DFQATT and CDR2 is SNEGSKA (reference sequence). The CDR3 has 11 amino acids. Trimming shortened V by 7 bases and J by 4 bases, and 7 bases separated the two germline ends. The CDR3 spells CSGDINEKLFF. The CDR3 DNA follows: TGCAGTGGGGATATTAATGAAAAACTGTTTTTT.

The chain couples TRBV6-5 to TRBJ2-7, with TRBD1 matching 8 bases. Trimming removed 2 bases from V and 4 bases from J; junction bases left unmatched: 10. The V gene's germline CDR1 is MNHEY and CDR2 SVGAGI. The CDR3 spans 16 residues. CDR3 DNA: TGTGCCAGCAGTTACCCTAAAGGACAGGGCGGATACGAGCAGTACTTC. Translating it yields CASSYPKGQGGYEQYF.